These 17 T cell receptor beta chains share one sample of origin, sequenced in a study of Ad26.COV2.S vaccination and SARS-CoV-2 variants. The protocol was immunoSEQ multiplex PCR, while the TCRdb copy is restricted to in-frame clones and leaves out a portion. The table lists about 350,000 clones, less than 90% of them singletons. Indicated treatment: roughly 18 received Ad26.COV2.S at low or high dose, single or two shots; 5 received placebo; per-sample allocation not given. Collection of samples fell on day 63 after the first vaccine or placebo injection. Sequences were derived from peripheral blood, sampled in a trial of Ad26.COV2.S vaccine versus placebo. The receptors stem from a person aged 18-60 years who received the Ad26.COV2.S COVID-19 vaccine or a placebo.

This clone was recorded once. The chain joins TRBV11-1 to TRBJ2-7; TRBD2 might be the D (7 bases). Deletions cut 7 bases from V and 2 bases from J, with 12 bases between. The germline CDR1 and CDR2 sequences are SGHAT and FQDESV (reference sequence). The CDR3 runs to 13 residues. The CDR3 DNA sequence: TGTGCCAGCACTAAGGGGGGGACCTACGAGCAGTACTTC. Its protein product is CASTKGGTYEQYF.

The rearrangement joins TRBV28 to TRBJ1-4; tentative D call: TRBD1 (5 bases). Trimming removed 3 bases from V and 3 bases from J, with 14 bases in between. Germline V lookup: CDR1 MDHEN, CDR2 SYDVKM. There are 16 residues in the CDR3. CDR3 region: CASSFTGGRANEKLFF. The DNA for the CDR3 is TGTGCCAGCAGTTTCACGGGGGGGAGGGCTAATGAAAAACTGTTTTTT.

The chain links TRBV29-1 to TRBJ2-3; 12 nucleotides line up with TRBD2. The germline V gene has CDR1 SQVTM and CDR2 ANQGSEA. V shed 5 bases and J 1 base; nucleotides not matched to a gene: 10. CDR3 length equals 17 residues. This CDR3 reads CSVSAGLAGSRTDTQYF. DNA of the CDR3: TGCAGCGTTTCGGCGGGACTAGCGGGTTCTCGCACAGATACGCAGTATTTT.

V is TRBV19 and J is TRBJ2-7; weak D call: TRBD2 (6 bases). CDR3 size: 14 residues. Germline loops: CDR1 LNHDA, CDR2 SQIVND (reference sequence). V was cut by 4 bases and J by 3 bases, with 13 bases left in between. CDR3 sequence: CASSSAGKRYEQYF. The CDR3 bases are TGTGCCAGTAGTAGCGCGGGGAAACGCTACGAGCAGTACTTC.

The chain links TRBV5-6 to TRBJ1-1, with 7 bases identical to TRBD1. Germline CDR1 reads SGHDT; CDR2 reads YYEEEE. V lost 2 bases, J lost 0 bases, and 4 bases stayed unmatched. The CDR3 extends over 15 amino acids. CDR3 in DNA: TGTGCCAGCAGCTTAGGGGGACAGATGAACACTGAAGCTTTCTTT. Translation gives CASSLGGQMNTEAFF.

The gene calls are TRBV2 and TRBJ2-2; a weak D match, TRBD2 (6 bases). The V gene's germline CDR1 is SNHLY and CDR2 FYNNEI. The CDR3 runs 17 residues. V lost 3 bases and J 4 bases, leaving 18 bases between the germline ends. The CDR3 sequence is CASSEISLATRTGELFF. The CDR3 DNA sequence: TGTGCCAGCAGTGAGATCTCTCTAGCGACCCGCACCGGGGAGCTGTTTTTT.

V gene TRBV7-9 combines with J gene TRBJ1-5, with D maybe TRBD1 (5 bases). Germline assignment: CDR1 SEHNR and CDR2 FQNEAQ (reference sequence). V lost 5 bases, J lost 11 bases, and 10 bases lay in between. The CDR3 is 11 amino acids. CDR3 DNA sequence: TGTGCCAGCAGCCCCGGGGGGTCCCAGCATTTT. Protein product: CASSPGGSQHF. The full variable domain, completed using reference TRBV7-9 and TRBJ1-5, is DTGVSQNPRHKITKRGQNVTFRCDPISEHNRLYWYRQTLGQGPEFLTYFQNEAQLEKSRLLSDRFSAERPKGSFSTLEIQRTEQGDSAMYLCASSPGGSQHFGDGTRLSIL.

The CDR3 nucleotides are TGTGCCAGCAGTTTTGCGGGCCCCTACGAGCAGTACTTC. It codes for CASSFAGPYEQYF. The rearrangement links TRBV28 to TRBJ2-7; the D gene is possibly TRBD2 (5 bases). The CDR3 is 13 residues long. The V gene's germline CDR1 is MDHEN and CDR2 SYDVKM. Trimming took off 3 bases at V and 2 bases at J, with 8 bases between the two ends.

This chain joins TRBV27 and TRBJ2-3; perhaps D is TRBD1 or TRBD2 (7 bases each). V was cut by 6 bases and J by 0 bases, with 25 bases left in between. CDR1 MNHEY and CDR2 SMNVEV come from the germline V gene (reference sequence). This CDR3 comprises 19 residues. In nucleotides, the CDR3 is TGTGCCAGCAGCCACGGGACAGAGGGACTAATCCGGAGCACAGATACGCAGTATTTT. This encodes CASSHGTEGLIRSTDTQYF.

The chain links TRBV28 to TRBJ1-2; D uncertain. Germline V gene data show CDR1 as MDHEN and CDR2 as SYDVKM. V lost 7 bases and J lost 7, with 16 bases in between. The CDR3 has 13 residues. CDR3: CASTPSAGSGYTF. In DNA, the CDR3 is TGTGCCAGCACCCCCTCAGCTGGGAGTGGCTACACCTTC.

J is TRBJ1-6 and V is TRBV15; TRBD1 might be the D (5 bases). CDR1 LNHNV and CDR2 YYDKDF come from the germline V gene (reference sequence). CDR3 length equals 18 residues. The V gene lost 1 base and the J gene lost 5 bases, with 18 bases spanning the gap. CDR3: CATSRVWGREGDNSPLHF. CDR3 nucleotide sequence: TGTGCCACCAGCAGAGTCTGGGGGAGGGAGGGAGATAATTCACCCCTCCACTTT.

CDR3 protein: CASSPNAWKGGETQYF. CDR3 sequence (DNA): TGTGCCAGCAGTCCGAACGCCTGGAAAGGGGGGGAGACCCAGTACTTC. The gene calls are TRBV2 and TRBJ2-5; D may match TRBD1 or TRBD2 (6 bases each). The CDR3 totals 16 residues. Trimming stripped 5 bases from V and 5 bases from J, with 21 bases between. Per the germline V gene, CDR1 is SNHLY and CDR2 is FYNNEI.

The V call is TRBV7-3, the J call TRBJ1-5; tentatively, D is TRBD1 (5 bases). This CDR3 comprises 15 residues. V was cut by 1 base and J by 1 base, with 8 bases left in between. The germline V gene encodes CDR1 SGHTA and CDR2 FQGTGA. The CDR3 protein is CASSLIGGSNQPQHF. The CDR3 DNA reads TGTGCCAGCAGCTTAATCGGGGGAAGCAATCAGCCCCAGCATTTT.

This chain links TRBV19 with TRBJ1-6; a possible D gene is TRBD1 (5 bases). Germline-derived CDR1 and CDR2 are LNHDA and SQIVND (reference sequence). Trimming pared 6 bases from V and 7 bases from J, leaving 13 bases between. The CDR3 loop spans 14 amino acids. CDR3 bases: TGTGCCAGTAGGGAGGGGAATCAGAATTCACCCCTCCACTTT. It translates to CASREGNQNSPLHF.

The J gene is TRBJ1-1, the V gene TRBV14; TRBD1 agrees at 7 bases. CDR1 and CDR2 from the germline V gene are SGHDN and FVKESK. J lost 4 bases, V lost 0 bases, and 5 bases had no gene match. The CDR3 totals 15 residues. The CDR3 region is CASSQERGRGTEAFF. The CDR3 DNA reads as TGTGCCAGCAGCCAAGAAAGGGGGCGAGGCACTGAAGCTTTCTTT. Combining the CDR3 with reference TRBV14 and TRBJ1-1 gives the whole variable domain EAGVTQFPSHSVIEKGQTVTLRCDPISGHDNLYWYRRVMGKEIKFLLHFVKESKQDESGMPNNRFLAERTGGTYSTLKVQPAELEDSGVYFCASSQERGRGTEAFFGQGTRLTVV.

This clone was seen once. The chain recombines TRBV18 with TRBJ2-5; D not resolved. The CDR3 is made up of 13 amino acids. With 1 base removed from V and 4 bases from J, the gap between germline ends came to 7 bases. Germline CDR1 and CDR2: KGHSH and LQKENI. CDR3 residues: CASSPRRRETQYF. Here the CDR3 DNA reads TGTGCCAGCTCACCACGCAGACGAGAGACCCAGTACTTC.

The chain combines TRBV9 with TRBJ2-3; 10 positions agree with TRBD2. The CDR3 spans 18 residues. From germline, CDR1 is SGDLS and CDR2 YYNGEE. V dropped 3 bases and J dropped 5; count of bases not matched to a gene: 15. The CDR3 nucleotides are TGTGCCAGCAGCGCCTGGGGCCCCGGCCTAGCGGGAGAAGATACGCAGTATTTT. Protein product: CASSAWGPGLAGEDTQYF.